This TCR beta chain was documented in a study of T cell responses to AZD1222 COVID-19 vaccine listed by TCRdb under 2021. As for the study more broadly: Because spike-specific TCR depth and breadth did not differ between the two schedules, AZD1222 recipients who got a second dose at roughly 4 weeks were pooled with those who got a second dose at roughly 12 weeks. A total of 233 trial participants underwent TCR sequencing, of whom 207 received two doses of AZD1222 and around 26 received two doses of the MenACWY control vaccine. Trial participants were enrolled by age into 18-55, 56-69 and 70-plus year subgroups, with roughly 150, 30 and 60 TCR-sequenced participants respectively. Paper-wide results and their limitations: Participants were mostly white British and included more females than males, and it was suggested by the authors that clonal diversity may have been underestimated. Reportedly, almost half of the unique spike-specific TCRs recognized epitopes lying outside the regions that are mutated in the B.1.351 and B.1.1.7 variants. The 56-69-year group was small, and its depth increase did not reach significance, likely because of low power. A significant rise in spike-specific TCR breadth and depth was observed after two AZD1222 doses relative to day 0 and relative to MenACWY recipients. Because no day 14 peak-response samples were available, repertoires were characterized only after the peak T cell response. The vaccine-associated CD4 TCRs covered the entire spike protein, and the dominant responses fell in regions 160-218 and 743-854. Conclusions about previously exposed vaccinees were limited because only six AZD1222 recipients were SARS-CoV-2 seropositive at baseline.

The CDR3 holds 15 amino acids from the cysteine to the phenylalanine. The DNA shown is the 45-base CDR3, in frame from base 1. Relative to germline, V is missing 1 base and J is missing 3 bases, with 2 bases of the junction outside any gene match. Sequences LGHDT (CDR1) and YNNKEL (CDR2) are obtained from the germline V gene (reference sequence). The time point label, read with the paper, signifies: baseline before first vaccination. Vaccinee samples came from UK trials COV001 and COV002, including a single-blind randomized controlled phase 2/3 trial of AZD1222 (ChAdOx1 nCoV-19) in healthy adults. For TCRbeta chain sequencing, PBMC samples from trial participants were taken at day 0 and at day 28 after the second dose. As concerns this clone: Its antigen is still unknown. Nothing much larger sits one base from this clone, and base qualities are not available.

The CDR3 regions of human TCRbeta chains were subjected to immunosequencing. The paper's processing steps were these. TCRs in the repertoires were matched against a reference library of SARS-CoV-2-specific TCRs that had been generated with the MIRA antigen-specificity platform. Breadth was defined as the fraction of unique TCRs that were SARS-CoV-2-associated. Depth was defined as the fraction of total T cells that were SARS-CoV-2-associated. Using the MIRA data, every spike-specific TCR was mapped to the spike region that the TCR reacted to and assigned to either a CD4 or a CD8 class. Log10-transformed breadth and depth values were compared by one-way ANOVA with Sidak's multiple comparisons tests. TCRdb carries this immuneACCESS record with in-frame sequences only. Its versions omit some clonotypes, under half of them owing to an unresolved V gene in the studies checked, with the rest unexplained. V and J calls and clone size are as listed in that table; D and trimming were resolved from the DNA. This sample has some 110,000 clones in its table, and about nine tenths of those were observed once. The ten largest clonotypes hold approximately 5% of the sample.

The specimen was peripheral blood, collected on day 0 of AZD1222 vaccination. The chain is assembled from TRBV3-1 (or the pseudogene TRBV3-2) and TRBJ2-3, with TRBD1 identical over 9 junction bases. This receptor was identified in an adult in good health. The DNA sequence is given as TGTGCCAGCAGCCAAGGTGGGACAGGGACAGATACGCAGTATTTT. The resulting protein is CASSQGGTGTDTQYF.